This passage covers 11 T cell receptor beta chains from one sample sequenced in a study of T cells in tumors and immune-related adverse events. Data came from immunoSEQ multiplex PCR; TCRdb stores just in-frame clones and leaves some out. The table lists about 24,000 clones, 85% to 95% of them singletons. The input for sequencing was lymph node tissue, taken from a patient treated with anti-PD-1 therapy. These receptors were taken from a female donor with metastatic renal cell carcinoma.

Written as DNA, the CDR3 is TGTGCCAGCAGCTTGCAGGGCGGATACGGTGAGCAGTTCTTC. Translation gives CASSLQGGYGEQFF. This rearrangement joins TRBV11-3 to TRBJ2-1, with D maybe TRBD1 (5 bases). The CDR3 has 14 amino acids. Trimming pared 3 bases from V and 9 bases from J, leaving 15 bases between. Germline V gene data show CDR1 as SGHNT and CDR2 as YENEEA. The whole variable domain, filled in from reference TRBV11-3 and TRBJ2-1, reads EAGVVQSPRYKIIEKKQPVAFWCNPISGHNTLYWYLQNLGQGPELLIRYENEEAVDDSQLPKDRFSAERLKGVDSTLKIQPAELGDSAVYLCASSLQGGYGEQFFGPGTRLTVL.

The chain uses TRBV7-8 and TRBJ2-1, with 12 nucleotides matching TRBD2. The V and J ends lost 0 bases and 9 bases, in that order; junction bases with no gene match: 3. This CDR3 has 15 residues. Per germline, CDR1 SGHVS and CDR2 FQNEAQ. CDR3 region: CASSLAGLAGTEQFF. For the CDR3, the DNA is TGTGCCAGCAGCTTAGCTGGACTAGCGGGAACTGAGCAGTTCTTC.

This chain links TRBV6-6 with TRBJ1-1; no reliable D call. Trimming removed 6 bases at V and 10 bases at J, with 12 bases between. Germline-derived CDR1 and CDR2 are MNHNY and SVGAGI (reference sequence). The CDR3 contains 11 residues. The CDR3 DNA sequence: TGTGCCAGCAGAAAAGACGGTGGAGCTTTCTTT. Its translation: CASRKDGGAFF.

This rearrangement joins TRBV6-1 to TRBJ2-3; 15 bases map to TRBD2. The germline V gene has CDR1 MNHNS and CDR2 SASEGT. Trimming removed 1 base from V and 0 bases from J; junction bases left unmatched: 5. This CDR3 region has 19 residues. The CDR3 reads CASSEGGLAGGSSTDTQYF. In DNA form, the CDR3 reads TGTGCCAGCAGTGAAGGGGGACTAGCGGGAGGAAGTAGCACAGATACGCAGTATTTT.

This sequence joins TRBV6-5 and TRBJ2-5; D may be TRBD2 (5 bases). With 6 bases removed from V and 5 bases from J, the gap between germline ends came to 16 bases. The CDR3 has 14 amino acids. The V gene's germline CDR1 is MNHEY and CDR2 SVGAGI. Written as DNA, the CDR3 is TGTGCCAGCAGCCAAACTACTAGTGGGGAGACCCAGTACTTC. This sequence encodes CASSQTTSGETQYF.

The J gene is TRBJ2-1, the V gene TRBV10-1; D is ambiguous. Germline values: CDR1 WNHNN, CDR2 SYGVQD (reference sequence). The V gene lost 0 bases and the J gene lost 9 bases, with 12 bases spanning the gap. This CDR3 contains 14 residues. The CDR3 protein is CASSESTGLGEQFF. As DNA, the CDR3 is TGCGCCAGCAGTGAGTCGACGGGCTTGGGTGAGCAGTTCTTC.

This sequence joins TRBV7-9 and TRBJ2-5; 11 positions match TRBD1. Trimming took 5 bases from V and 2 from J; bases not matched to a gene: 4. This CDR3 has 15 residues. Germline V gene lookup returns CDR1 SEHNR and CDR2 FQNEAQ (reference sequence). The CDR3 DNA sequence: TGTGCCAGCAGCAATCGGGACAGGGGGCAAGAGACCCAGTACTTC. Translating it yields CASSNRDRGQETQYF.

This clone was observed once. This sequence joins TRBV5-1 and TRBJ2-3; D unclear. With 0 bases removed from V and 5 bases from J, the gap between germline ends came to 7 bases. Germline values: CDR1 SGHRS, CDR2 YFSETQ. CDR3 length: 13 amino acids. CDR3 sequence reads: CASSLVFGDTQYF. CDR3 DNA sequence: TGCGCCAGCAGCTTGGTGTTTGGAGATACGCAGTATTTT.

CDR3 DNA: TGTGCCAGCAGCCAATCGGGGATTAGCACAGATACGCAGTATTTT. Translated, it gives CASSQSGISTDTQYF. The chain combines TRBV16 with TRBJ2-3; D not resolved. The CDR3 loop spans 15 amino acids. Trimming cost V 0 bases and J 0 bases, with 7 bases left between them. Germline lookup yields CDR1 KGHSY and CDR2 FQNENV.

This rearrangement joins TRBV11-3 to TRBJ2-2, with 7 nucleotides matching TRBD1. Looked up from germline, CDR1 is SGHNT and CDR2 is YENEEA. The CDR3 is made up of 15 amino acids. Germline trimming cut 4 bases from V and 3 bases from J; bases unmatched to any gene: 5. The CDR3 region is CASSSGDSYTGELFF. The CDR3 region has the DNA TGTGCCAGCAGCTCTGGGGACAGTTACACCGGGGAGCTGTTTTTT.

CDR3 sequence reads: CASSLRSGQETQYF. CDR3 coding DNA: TGTGCCAGCAGCTTAAGATCCGGACAAGAGACCCAGTACTTC. This chain joins TRBV7-2 and TRBJ2-5; D remains unclear. Germline assignment: CDR1 SGHTA and CDR2 FQGNSA. The CDR3 is 14 residues long. V was trimmed by 2 bases and J by 2 bases, leaving 9 bases between them. The whole variable domain, remainder taken from reference TRBV7-2 and TRBJ2-5, is GAGVSQSPSNKVTEKGKDVELRCDPISGHTALYWYRQSLGQGLEFLIYFQGNSAPDKSGLPSDRFSAERTGGSVSTLTIQRTQQEDSAVYLCASSLRSGQETQYFGPGTRLLVL.